These T cell receptor beta chains were read from a single sample in a study of blood T cell repertoires in COVID-19. The assay was immunoSEQ multiplex PCR, and TCRdb's table has in-frame clones only and misses some. The repertoire holds roughly 84,000 clones, with over 70% as singletons. The sequenced sample was peripheral blood. The receptors originated from a woman between 50 and 59 years old with acute or convalescent COVID-19. The CDR3 runs from the conserved cysteine through the conserved F or W.

V: TRBV12-3/TRBV12-4; length: 13; CDR3: CASSSDRGHGYTF
V: TRBV27; length: 14; CDR3: CASSFRLNTGELFF
V: TRBV4-2; length: 17; CDR3: CASSQDRVVGANSPLHF
V: TRBV5-1; length: 15; CDR3: CASSSGLAGQETQYF
V: TRBV4-1; length: 13; CDR3: CASQGGHNQPQHF
V: TRBV3-1/TRBV3-2; length: 14; CDR3: CASSQVAGRETQYF
V: TRBV27; length: 17; CDR3: CASSLASYGTGENGYTF
V: TRBV30; length: 15; CDR3: CAWSVGAGNFETQYF
V: TRBV15; length: 14; CDR3: CATSRDQGNYGYTF
V: TRBV6-6; length: 16; CDR3: CASSDRGPTYNSPLHF
V: TRBV27; length: 14; CDR3: CASSPGTGVTEAFF
V: TRBV5-1; length: 16; CDR3: CASSLDTQGGSYEQYF
V: TRBV7-9; length: 15; CDR3: CASSLVAEYNSPLHF
V: TRBV28; length: 16; CDR3: CASILNRMISYNEQFF
V: TRBV2; length: 14; CDR3: CASNAINSGNTIYF
V: TRBV7-2; length: 15; CDR3: CASSLASGSSYEQYF
V: TRBV9; length: 14; CDR3: CASSVAPGNTEAFF
V: TRBV7-2; length: 17; CDR3: CASSLGGTSGGQNEQFF
V: TRBV2; length: 16; CDR3: CASSEYRVMSNQPQHF
V: TRBV29-1; length: 13; CDR3: CSVMDRGGNTIYF
V: TRBV5-1; length: 17; CDR3: CASSSEVSSGDTGELFF
V: TRBV9; length: 14; CDR3: CASSQGEAGSPLHF
V: TRBV6-2/TRBV6-3; length: 14; CDR3: CASSYGAGNQPQHF
V: TRBV7-2; length: 18; CDR3: CASSSRGIAVGASYEQYF
V: TRBV6-5; length: 13; CDR3: CASSLGQGLGYTF
V: TRBV19; length: 14; CDR3: CASSMVPSSYEQYF
V: TRBV7-2; length: 14; CDR3: CASSLESNTGELFF
V: TRBV7-2; length: 15; CDR3: CASSLAGGRSTEAFF
V: TRBV4-1; length: 16; CDR3: CASSQLARTAGVEQYF
V: TRBV5-1; length: 16; CDR3: CASSLELAAVAYEQYF
V: TRBV5-4; length: 14; CDR3: CASSLDSGNSPLHF
V: TRBV30; length: 13; CDR3: CAWRTGSNSPLHF
V: TRBV21-1; length: 15; CDR3: CASTRTGESEEGYTF
V: TRBV27; length: 15; CDR3: CASSTSDRANSPLHF
V: TRBV20-1; length: 17; CDR3: CSASRGNRGLTSYEQYF
V: TRBV3-1/TRBV3-2; length: 19; CDR3: CASSPKTTGKSSYNSPLHF
V: TRBV6-4; length: 15; CDR3: CASSDPKGGAIEQYF
V: TRBV7-2; length: 16; CDR3: CASSPRQGGSTDTQYF
V: TRBV10-3; length: 15; CDR3: CAIRTDRASRETQYF
V: TRBV5-1; length: 13; CDR3: CASSSTGNYEQYF
V: TRBV27; length: 13; CDR3: CASSLAGGYGYTF
V: TRBV5-1; length: 13; CDR3: CASSLDSRLEAFF
V: TRBV6-1; length: 15; CDR3: CASSEAGQGGQPQHF
V: TRBV18; length: 18; CDR3: CASSPIWTGLSRNYGYTF
V: TRBV27; length: 14; CDR3: CASRSLDRPYGYTF